The present TCR beta chain was sequenced within a study of cytomegalovirus exposure and HLA in healthy donors. There are 16 residues in the CDR3. The J segment lost 0 bases and the V segment lost 2 bases, leaving 3 bases of the junction unmatched. Germline assignment: CDR1 SGHRS and CDR2 YFSETQ. A multiplex PCR was run with 60 Vbeta primers and 13 Jbeta primers. How the authors handled the data: Approximately 9.9 million of some 80 million unique TCR beta chains were shared, per a later count. The data were produced by immunoSEQ multiplex PCR, yet TCRdb's version contains in-frame clones alone and is incomplete. The V and J calls and the clone size are those of that table, but D and trimming were determined from the DNA. This sample has tens of thousands of clones, with less than 70% found just once.

V and J are TRBV5-1 and TRBJ1-3; 9 bases are shared with TRBD1. This clonotype was sampled from a human donor in good health. Sequenced input: PBMCs. CDR3 DNA: TGCGCCAGCAGCTTATTGACAGGGGGCTCTGGAAACACCATATATTTT. Protein sequence: CASSLLTGGSGNTIYF.